This is a list of T cell receptor beta chains from one sample in a study of OX40 agonist ivuxolimab in advanced cancers. Produced via immunoSEQ multiplex PCR; TCRdb's table is partial and in-frame only. The data contain fewer than 85,000 clones, about 88% of them singletons. The specimen comprised CD4+ or CD8+ T cells sorted from blood, sampled in a trial of the OX40 agonist ivuxolimab. These receptors all come from an adult with an advanced solid tumor such as melanoma, head and neck, liver or kidney cancer. Each CDR3 is given with its conserved first and last residue. A D gene is named only where the DNA matches it firmly. Clone size is shown for a subset of rows, as once, few, many or a class of expanded clone.

D gene: TRBD2; J gene: TRBJ2-7; V gene: TRBV2; clone size: -; CDR3 protein: CASGTSWRVNF; CDR3 DNA: TGTGCCTCCGGGACTAGCTGGCGGGTAAACTTC
D gene: TRBD1; J gene: TRBJ2-2; V gene: TRBV11-2; clone size: -; CDR3 protein: CASSLGTGYTGELFF; CDR3 DNA: TGTGCCAGCAGCTTAGGGACAGGGTACACCGGGGAGCTGTTTTTT
D gene: TRBD1; J gene: TRBJ1-4; V gene: TRBV6-6; clone size: -; CDR3 protein: CASSYSTPGGSEKLFF; CDR3 DNA: TGTGCCAGCAGTTACTCGACCCCAGGGGGCAGTGAAAAACTGTTTTTT
D gene: TRBD1; J gene: TRBJ1-1; V gene: TRBV9; clone size: -; CDR3 protein: CASSVSPPRTGHDTEAFF; CDR3 DNA: TGTGCCAGCAGCGTATCGCCCCCCCGGACAGGGCATGACACTGAAGCTTTCTTT
D gene: -; J gene: TRBJ1-3; V gene: TRBV27; clone size: -; CDR3 protein: CASSTERVWGNTIYF; CDR3 DNA: TGTGCCAGCAGCACCGAAAGGGTATGGGGAAACACCATATATTTT
D gene: -; J gene: TRBJ2-7; V gene: TRBV28; clone size: -; CDR3 protein: CASTTGTYEQYF; CDR3 DNA: TGTGCCAGCACGACGGGCACCTACGAGCAGTACTTC
D gene: TRBD2; J gene: TRBJ2-1; V gene: TRBV11-2; clone size: -; CDR3 protein: CASSFSGIGYNEQFF; CDR3 DNA: TGTGCCAGCAGCTTTAGCGGGATAGGCTACAATGAGCAGTTCTTC
D gene: -; J gene: TRBJ1-3; V gene: TRBV18; clone size: -; CDR3 protein: CASSPGISGNTIYF; CDR3 DNA: TGTGCCAGCTCGCCAGGGATCTCTGGAAACACCATATATTTT
D gene: TRBD2; J gene: TRBJ2-1; V gene: TRBV7-3; clone size: -; CDR3 protein: CASSPTSGGLVEQFF; CDR3 DNA: TGTGCCAGCAGCCCGACTAGCGGGGGCCTGGTAGAGCAGTTCTTC
D gene: -; J gene: TRBJ2-1; V gene: TRBV4-3; clone size: -; CDR3 protein: CASSQDLRSEQFF; CDR3 DNA: TGCGCCAGCAGCCAAGATCTGCGTAGTGAGCAGTTCTTC
D gene: -; J gene: TRBJ2-3; V gene: TRBV10-2; clone size: -; CDR3 protein: CASSDRALGTDTQYF; CDR3 DNA: TGCGCCAGCAGTGACAGGGCCCTAGGCACAGATACGCAGTATTTT
D gene: -; J gene: TRBJ1-2; V gene: TRBV2; clone size: -; CDR3 protein: CASSGVSNYGYTF; CDR3 DNA: TGTGCCAGCAGTGGTGTCAGCAACTATGGCTACACCTTC
D gene: -; J gene: TRBJ1-5; V gene: TRBV4-1; clone size: -; CDR3 protein: CASSQDSGGYQPQHF; CDR3 DNA: TGCGCCAGCAGCCAAGATTCGGGCGGGTATCAGCCCCAGCATTTT
D gene: -; J gene: TRBJ2-3; V gene: TRBV6-5; clone size: -; CDR3 protein: CASSYSRDPTDTQYF; CDR3 DNA: TGTGCCAGCAGTTACTCGCGGGATCCCACAGATACGCAGTATTTT
D gene: -; J gene: TRBJ2-3; V gene: TRBV7-2; clone size: -; CDR3 protein: CASSSISDTQYF; CDR3 DNA: TGTGCCAGCAGCTCCATTTCGGATACGCAGTATTTT
D gene: TRBD1; J gene: TRBJ1-1; V gene: TRBV6-1; clone size: few; CDR3 protein: CASSELTGANTEAFF; CDR3 DNA: TGTGCCAGCAGTGAACTTACAGGGGCCAACACTGAAGCTTTCTTT
D gene: -; J gene: TRBJ1-2; V gene: TRBV18; clone size: -; CDR3 protein: CASSPDRTYGYTF; CDR3 DNA: TGTGCCAGCTCACCAGACCGTACCTATGGCTACACCTTC
D gene: -; J gene: TRBJ2-7; V gene: TRBV5-1; clone size: -; CDR3 protein: CASSLVVGGQSYEQYF; CDR3 DNA: TGCGCCAGCAGCTTGGTCGTCGGCGGGCAGTCCTACGAGCAGTACTTC
D gene: TRBD2; J gene: TRBJ2-1; V gene: TRBV18; clone size: -; CDR3 protein: CASSKGTSGGTIYNEQFF; CDR3 DNA: TGTGCCAGCTCAAAGGGGACTAGCGGGGGCACTATCTACAATGAGCAGTTCTTC
D gene: -; J gene: TRBJ1-4; V gene: TRBV27; clone size: -; CDR3 protein: CASSAGTLHEKLFF; CDR3 DNA: TGTGCCAGCAGCGCAGGGACCCTGCATGAAAAACTGTTTTTT
D gene: -; J gene: TRBJ2-7; V gene: TRBV6-5; clone size: few; CDR3 protein: CASSYSGTKFYEQYF; CDR3 DNA: TGTGCCAGCAGTTACTCCGGGACAAAGTTCTACGAGCAGTACTTC
D gene: -; J gene: TRBJ2-1; V gene: TRBV10-3; clone size: once; CDR3 protein: CASRGRDNEQFF; CDR3 DNA: TGTGCCAGCCGCGGACGTGACAATGAGCAGTTCTTC
D gene: TRBD2; J gene: TRBJ2-1; V gene: TRBV7-9; clone size: -; CDR3 protein: CASSLVVASGYNEQFF; CDR3 DNA: TGTGCCAGCAGCTTAGTGGTGGCTAGCGGTTACAATGAGCAGTTCTTC
D gene: TRBD2; J gene: TRBJ2-1; V gene: TRBV5-6; clone size: -; CDR3 protein: CASSKGLADWARSYNEQFF; CDR3 DNA: TGTGCCAGCAGCAAGGGACTAGCGGATTGGGCTAGATCCTACAATGAGCAGTTCTTC
D gene: TRBD2; J gene: TRBJ2-1; V gene: TRBV7-6; clone size: -; CDR3 protein: CASSPQGLAGGHEQFF; CDR3 DNA: TGTGCCAGCAGTCCCCAGGGACTAGCGGGGGGACATGAGCAGTTCTTC
D gene: -; J gene: TRBJ2-5; V gene: TRBV18; clone size: -; CDR3 protein: CASSPSSGSETQYF; CDR3 DNA: TGTGCCAGCTCACCATCTTCGGGTTCAGAGACCCAGTACTTC
D gene: TRBD2; J gene: TRBJ2-4; V gene: TRBV6-1; clone size: once; CDR3 protein: CASSEALGLAALAKNIQYF; CDR3 DNA: TGTGCCAGCAGTGAAGCGCTCGGACTAGCGGCCTTAGCCAAAAACATTCAGTACTTC
D gene: -; J gene: TRBJ1-2; V gene: TRBV7-9; clone size: -; CDR3 protein: CASSPGLYGYTF; CDR3 DNA: TGTGCCAGCAGCCCCGGCCTCTATGGCTACACCTTC
D gene: TRBD1; J gene: TRBJ1-1; V gene: TRBV11-3; clone size: -; CDR3 protein: CASSKGQGAREAFF; CDR3 DNA: TGTGCCAGCAGCAAGGGACAGGGGGCGCGGGAAGCTTTCTTT
D gene: TRBD1; J gene: TRBJ1-5; V gene: TRBV2; clone size: medium-sized; CDR3 protein: CASSNRGQGAGQPQHF; CDR3 DNA: TGTGCCAGCAGTAACAGGGGACAGGGGGCGGGTCAGCCCCAGCATTTT
D gene: -; J gene: TRBJ2-7; V gene: TRBV11-2; clone size: -; CDR3 protein: CASSLGVGAEQYF; CDR3 DNA: TGTGCCAGCAGCTTAGGGGTAGGGGCCGAGCAGTACTTC
D gene: TRBD1; J gene: TRBJ1-6; V gene: TRBV15; clone size: -; CDR3 protein: CATSAGQGSSPLHF; CDR3 DNA: TGTGCCACCAGCGCGGGACAGGGTTCTTCACCCCTCCACTTT
D gene: TRBD1; J gene: TRBJ2-4; V gene: TRBV4-1; clone size: -; CDR3 protein: CASSQGSGGENIQYF; CDR3 DNA: TGCGCCAGCAGCCAAGGGTCAGGGGGCGAAAACATTCAGTACTTC
D gene: -; J gene: TRBJ1-2; V gene: TRBV9; clone size: -; CDR3 protein: CASSVYRDLNYGYTF; CDR3 DNA: TGTGCCAGCAGCGTATACAGGGACCTTAACTATGGCTACACCTTC
D gene: -; J gene: TRBJ2-7; V gene: TRBV11-2; clone size: once; CDR3 protein: CASSLNREAYEQYF; CDR3 DNA: TGTGCCAGCAGCTTAAACAGGGAGGCCTACGAGCAGTACTTC
D gene: TRBD1; J gene: TRBJ2-6; V gene: TRBV10-3; clone size: -; CDR3 protein: CATSRGQGGVGANVLTF; CDR3 DNA: TGTGCCACCTCTCGCGGACAGGGGGGAGTGGGGGCCAACGTCCTGACTTTC
D gene: -; J gene: TRBJ2-3; V gene: TRBV6-6; clone size: -; CDR3 protein: CASSYSGSTDTQYF; CDR3 DNA: TGTGCCAGCAGTTACTCCGGGAGCACAGATACGCAGTATTTT
D gene: TRBD1; J gene: TRBJ1-2; V gene: TRBV6-5; clone size: -; CDR3 protein: CASSPIDRGQGGYTF; CDR3 DNA: TGTGCCAGCAGCCCGATCGACAGGGGGCAAGGTGGCTACACCTTC
D gene: TRBD2; J gene: TRBJ2-1; V gene: TRBV27; clone size: once; CDR3 protein: CASSSKHSGRGNEQFF; CDR3 DNA: TGTGCCAGCAGTTCGAAACATAGCGGGAGGGGCAATGAGCAGTTCTTC
D gene: -; J gene: TRBJ2-7; V gene: TRBV7-2; clone size: -; CDR3 protein: CASSLPLRSGSYEQYF; CDR3 DNA: TGTGCCAGCAGCTTACCCCTAAGGAGTGGCTCCTACGAGCAGTACTTC
D gene: -; J gene: TRBJ2-1; V gene: TRBV6-4; clone size: -; CDR3 protein: CASSDLRPPGDNEQFF; CDR3 DNA: TGTGCCAGCAGTGATTTGCGGCCCCCGGGGGACAATGAGCAGTTCTTC
D gene: -; J gene: TRBJ2-3; V gene: TRBV19; clone size: -; CDR3 protein: CASSIGVGGIDTQYF; CDR3 DNA: TGTGCCAGTAGTATCGGCGTAGGAGGGATAGATACGCAGTATTTT
D gene: TRBD2; J gene: TRBJ2-7; V gene: TRBV10-3; clone size: -; CDR3 protein: CAISESPSGSSYEQYF; CDR3 DNA: TGTGCCATCAGTGAGTCACCTAGCGGGAGCAGCTACGAGCAGTACTTC
D gene: -; J gene: TRBJ1-4; V gene: TRBV2; clone size: -; CDR3 protein: CASSGTVATNEKLFF; CDR3 DNA: TGTGCCAGCAGTGGGACAGTCGCAACTAATGAAAAACTGTTTTTT
D gene: -; J gene: TRBJ1-2; V gene: TRBV28; clone size: -; CDR3 protein: CAGSQGNYGYTF; CDR3 DNA: TGTGCCGGCAGTCAGGGGAACTATGGCTACACCTTC